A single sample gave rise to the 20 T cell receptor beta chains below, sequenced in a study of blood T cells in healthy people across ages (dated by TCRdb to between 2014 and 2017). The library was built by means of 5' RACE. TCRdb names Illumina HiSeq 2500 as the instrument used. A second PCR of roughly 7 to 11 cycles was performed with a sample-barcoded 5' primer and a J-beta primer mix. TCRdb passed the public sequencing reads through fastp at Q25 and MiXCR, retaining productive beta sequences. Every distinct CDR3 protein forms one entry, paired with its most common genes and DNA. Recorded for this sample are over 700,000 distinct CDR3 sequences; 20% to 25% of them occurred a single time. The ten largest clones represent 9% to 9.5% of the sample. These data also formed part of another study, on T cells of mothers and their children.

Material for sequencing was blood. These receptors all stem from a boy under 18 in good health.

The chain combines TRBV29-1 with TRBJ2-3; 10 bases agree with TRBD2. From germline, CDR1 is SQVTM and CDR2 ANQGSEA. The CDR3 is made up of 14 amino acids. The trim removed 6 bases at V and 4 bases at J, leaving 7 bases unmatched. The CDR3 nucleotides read TGCAGCGTCCTGACTAGCGGGTCGTCAGATACGCAGTATTTT. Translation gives CSVLTSGSSDTQYF.

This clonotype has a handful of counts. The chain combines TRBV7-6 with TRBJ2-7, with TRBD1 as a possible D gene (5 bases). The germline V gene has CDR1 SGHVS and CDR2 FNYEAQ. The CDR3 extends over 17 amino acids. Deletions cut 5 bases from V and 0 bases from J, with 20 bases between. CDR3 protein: CASSPVWGGDNSYEQYF. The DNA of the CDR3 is TGTGCCAGCAGCCCGGTTTGGGGCGGTGACAACTCCTACGAGCAGTACTTC.

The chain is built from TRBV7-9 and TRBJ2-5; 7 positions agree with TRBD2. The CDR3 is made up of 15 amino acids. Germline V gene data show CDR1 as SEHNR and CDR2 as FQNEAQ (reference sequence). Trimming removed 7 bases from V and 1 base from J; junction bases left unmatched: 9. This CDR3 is CASTLIAGVQETQYF. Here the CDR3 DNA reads TGTGCCAGCACGCTGATCGCGGGGGTCCAAGAGACCCAGTACTTC.

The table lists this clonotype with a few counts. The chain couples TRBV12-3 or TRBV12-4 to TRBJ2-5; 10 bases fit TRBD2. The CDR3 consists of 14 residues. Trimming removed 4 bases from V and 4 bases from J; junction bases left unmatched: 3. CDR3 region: CASSSLAGIETQYF. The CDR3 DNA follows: TGTGCCAGCAGTTCACTAGCGGGGATAGAGACCCAGTACTTC.

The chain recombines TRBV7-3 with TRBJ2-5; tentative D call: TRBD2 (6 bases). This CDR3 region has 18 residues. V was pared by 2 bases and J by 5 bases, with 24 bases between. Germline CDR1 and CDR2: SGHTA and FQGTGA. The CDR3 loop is CASSLEGSVAGRRETQYF. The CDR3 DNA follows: TGTGCCAGCAGCTTAGAGGGTTCCGTGGCGGGAAGGCGGGAGACCCAGTACTTC.

CDR3: CASRSDGATQYF. In DNA form, the CDR3 reads TGTGCCAGCAGGTCAGACGGAGCGACGCAGTATTTT. The chain links TRBV12-3 or TRBV12-4 to TRBJ2-3; D unresolved. V dropped 6 bases and J dropped 9 bases, with 13 bases sitting between them. The CDR3 sequence is 12 residues long.

The CDR3 loop reads CASRSGTNTGELFF. The CDR3 DNA reads TGTGCCAGCAGAAGCGGGACCAACACCGGGGAGCTGTTTTTT. V and J are TRBV7-2 and TRBJ2-2, with 7 positions matching TRBD2. Germline CDR1 SGHTA, CDR2 FQGNSA. V was clipped by 6 bases and J by 2 bases; unmatched bases: 3. The CDR3 is 14 amino acids.

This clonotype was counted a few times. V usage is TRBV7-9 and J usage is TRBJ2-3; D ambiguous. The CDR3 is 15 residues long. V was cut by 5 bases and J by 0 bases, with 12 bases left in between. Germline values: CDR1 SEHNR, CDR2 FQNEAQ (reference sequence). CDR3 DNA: TGTGCCAGCAGCCGACGTCAAACTAGCACAGATACGCAGTATTTT. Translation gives CASSRRQTSTDTQYF.

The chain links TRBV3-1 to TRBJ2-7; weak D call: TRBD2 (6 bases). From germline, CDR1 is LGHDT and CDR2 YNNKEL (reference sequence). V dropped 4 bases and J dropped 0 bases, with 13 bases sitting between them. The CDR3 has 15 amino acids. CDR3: CASSPTLTSSYEQYF. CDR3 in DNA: TGTGCCAGCAGCCCAACTCTGACTAGCTCCTACGAGCAGTACTTC.

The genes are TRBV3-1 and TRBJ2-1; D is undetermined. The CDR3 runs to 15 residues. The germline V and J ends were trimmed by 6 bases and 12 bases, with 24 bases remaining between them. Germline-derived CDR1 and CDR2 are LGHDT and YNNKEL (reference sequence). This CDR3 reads CASRHISDSRSRQFF. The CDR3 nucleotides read TGTGCCAGCAGACACATCTCCGATTCGAGGAGTCGGCAGTTCTTC.

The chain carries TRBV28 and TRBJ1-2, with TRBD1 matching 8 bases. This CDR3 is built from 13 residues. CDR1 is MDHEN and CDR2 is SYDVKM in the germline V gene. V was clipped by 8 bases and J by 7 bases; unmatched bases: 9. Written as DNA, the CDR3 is TGTGCCAGCCGTTCAGGGGGCTGGCGTGGCTACACCTTC. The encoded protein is CASRSGGWRGYTF.

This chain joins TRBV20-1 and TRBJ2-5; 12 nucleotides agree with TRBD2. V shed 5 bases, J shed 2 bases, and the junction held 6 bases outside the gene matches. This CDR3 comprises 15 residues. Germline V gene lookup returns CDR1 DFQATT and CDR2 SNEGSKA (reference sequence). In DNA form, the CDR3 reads TGCAGTGCTTACCGACTAGCGGGGGATCAAGAGACCCAGTACTTC. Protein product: CSAYRLAGDQETQYF.

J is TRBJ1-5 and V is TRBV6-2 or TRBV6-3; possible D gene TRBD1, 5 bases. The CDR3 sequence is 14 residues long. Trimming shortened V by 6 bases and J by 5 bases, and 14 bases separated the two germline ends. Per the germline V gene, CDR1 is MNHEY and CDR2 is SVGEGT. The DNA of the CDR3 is TGTGCCAGCAGCCTCCAGGGTGGGGATCAGCCCCAGCATTTT. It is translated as CASSLQGGDQPQHF.

The CDR3 sequence is CSVFAGTGFNEKLFF. The CDR3 DNA sequence: TGCAGCGTGTTTGCGGGGACAGGCTTTAATGAAAAACTGTTTTTT. The rearrangement links TRBV29-1 to TRBJ1-4, with 8 positions matching TRBD1. Germline V gene sequence: CDR1 SQVTM, CDR2 ANQGSEA. With 6 bases clipped from V and 4 bases from J, the junction kept 10 bases outside the gene matches. The CDR3 runs 15 residues.

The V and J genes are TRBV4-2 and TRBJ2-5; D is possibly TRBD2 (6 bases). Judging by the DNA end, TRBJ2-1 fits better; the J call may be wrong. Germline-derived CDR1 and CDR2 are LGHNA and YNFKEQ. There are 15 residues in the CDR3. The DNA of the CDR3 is TGTGCCAGCAGCCAAGAAAGGGGAGCGGGTTATGAGCAGTTCTTC. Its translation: CASSQERGAGYEQFF.

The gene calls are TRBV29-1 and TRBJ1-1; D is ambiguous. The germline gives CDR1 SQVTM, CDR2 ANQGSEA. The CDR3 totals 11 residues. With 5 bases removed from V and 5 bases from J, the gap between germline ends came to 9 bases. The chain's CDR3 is CSVHPRTEAFF. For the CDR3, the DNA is TGCAGCGTTCATCCGCGAACTGAAGCTTTCTTT.

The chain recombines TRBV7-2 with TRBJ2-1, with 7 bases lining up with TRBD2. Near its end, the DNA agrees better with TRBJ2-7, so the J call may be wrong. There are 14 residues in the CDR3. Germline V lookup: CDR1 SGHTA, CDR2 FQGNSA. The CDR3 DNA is TGTGCCAGCAGCTTCGGTAGCGGGCCTTCCGAGCAGTACTTC. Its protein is CASSFGSGPSEQYF.

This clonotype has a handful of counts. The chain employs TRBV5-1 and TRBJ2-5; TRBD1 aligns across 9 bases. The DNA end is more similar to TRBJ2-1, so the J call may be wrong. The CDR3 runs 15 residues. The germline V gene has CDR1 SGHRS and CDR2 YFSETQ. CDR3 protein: CASSLGQGFSDEQFF. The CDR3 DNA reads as TGCGCCAGCAGCTTAGGACAGGGGTTTTCCGATGAGCAGTTCTTC.

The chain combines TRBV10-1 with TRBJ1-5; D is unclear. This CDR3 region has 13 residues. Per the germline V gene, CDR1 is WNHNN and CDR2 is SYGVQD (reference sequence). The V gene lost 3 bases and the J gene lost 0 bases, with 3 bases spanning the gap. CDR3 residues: CASSDYSNQPQHF. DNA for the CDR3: TGCGCCAGCAGTGATTATAGCAATCAGCCCCAGCATTTT.

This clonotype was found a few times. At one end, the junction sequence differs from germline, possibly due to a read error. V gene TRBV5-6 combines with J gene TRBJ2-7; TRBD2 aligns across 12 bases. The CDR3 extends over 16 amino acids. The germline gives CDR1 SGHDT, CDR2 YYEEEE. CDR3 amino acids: CASSFGLAGSSYEQYF. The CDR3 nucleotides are TGCGCCAGCAGCTTTGGACTAGCGGGGAGCTCCTACGAGCAGTACTTC. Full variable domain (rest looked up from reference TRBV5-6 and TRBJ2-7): DAGVTQSPTHLIKTRGQQVTLRCSPKSGHDTVSWYQQALGQGPQFIFQYYEEEERQRGNFPDRFSGHQFPNYSSELNVNALLLGDSALYLCASSFGLAGSSYEQYFGPGTRLTVT.